The rows below give T cell receptor beta chains drawn from one sample of a study. Some clones are missing from TCRdb's copy, which holds only in-frame ones; the method was immunoSEQ multiplex PCR. In the table there are 55,000 to 70,000 clones, 80% to 95% of which are singletons. The sequenced material came from PBMCs. The receptors derive from a man aged 35-49 years with rheumatoid arthritis. Each CDR3 is given with its conserved first and last residue. A D gene is named only where the DNA matches it firmly. Some rows mark clone size as missing; the rest say once, few, many or name a class of expanded clone.

d_call,v_call,j_call,clone_size,cdr3_nt,cdr3_aa
TRBD1,TRBV6-2/TRBV6-3,TRBJ2-7,.,TGTGCCAGCAGTTGGCTACCGGGACAGGTGACCTACGAGCAGTACTTC,CASSWLPGQVTYEQYF
.,TRBV6-5,TRBJ2-2,.,TGTGCCAGCTTTCCGGGGAACACCGGGGAGCTGTTTTTT,CASFPGNTGELFF
TRBD1,TRBV27,TRBJ2-7,.,TGTGCCAGCAGCCGGGACAGGGTCTTCTACGAGCAGTACTTC,CASSRDRVFYEQYF
.,TRBV19,TRBJ1-2,.,TGTGCCAGTAGTATAGACATTGGGGACGGCTACACCTTC,CASSIDIGDGYTF
.,TRBV5-1,TRBJ1-1,once,TGCGCCAGCAGCTTGGAAACAGAAAAGAACACTGAAGCTTTCTTT,CASSLETEKNTEAFF
.,TRBV7-2,TRBJ2-1,.,TGTGCCAGCAGCTTCTTCCTGAGCTCCTACAATGAGCAGTTCTTC,CASSFFLSSYNEQFF
TRBD1,TRBV2,TRBJ2-1,.,TGTGCCAGCAGTTCGGGACAGGGGTACAATGAGCAGTTCTTC,CASSSGQGYNEQFF
.,TRBV18,TRBJ1-1,.,TGTGCCAGCTCGTCTAACAGGGACACTGAAGCTTTCTTT,CASSSNRDTEAFF
.,TRBV3-1/TRBV3-2,TRBJ1-4,.,TGTGCCAGCAGCCAAGTGGGCGGGGCTAATGAAAAACTGTTTTTT,CASSQVGGANEKLFF
TRBD1,TRBV6-2/TRBV6-3,TRBJ1-1,.,TGTGCCAGCAGTTCGGGGACAGGGGGTGAAGCTTTCTTT,CASSSGTGGEAFF
TRBD2,TRBV9,TRBJ2-5,.,TGTGCCAGCAGCGTAGGGCACCTCACGGGACTAGCGGAGCCCCGGGAGACCCAGTACTTC,CASSVGHLTGLAEPRETQYF
TRBD2,TRBV24-1,TRBJ2-1,.,TGTGCCACCAGTGATTTGGAGGTAGCGGGTGGTGAGCAGTTCTTC,CATSDLEVAGGEQFF
.,TRBV19,TRBJ2-5,.,TGTGCCAGCCGTCGGGGACCCCAGGAAGAGACCCAGTACTTC,CASRRGPQEETQYF
TRBD1,TRBV12-3/TRBV12-4,TRBJ2-1,.,TGTGCCAGCAGGGCCGGGACAGGGTGGGAGCAGTTCTTC,CASRAGTGWEQFF
TRBD1,TRBV6-5,TRBJ2-5,few,TGTGCCAGCAGGAAGACAGGGAGAGAGACCCAGTACTTC,CASRKTGRETQYF
.,TRBV11-3,TRBJ2-1,.,TGTGCCAGCAGCTTAGCCGGGAGCTCCTACAATGAGCAGTTCTTC,CASSLAGSSYNEQFF
.,TRBV7-3,TRBJ1-1,.,TGTGCCAGCAGCTTAACAGGGAGAAACACTGAAGCTTTCTTT,CASSLTGRNTEAFF
TRBD1,TRBV27,TRBJ2-5,.,TGTGCCAGCAGCCCGGGACAGTTCCAAGAGACCCAGTACTTC,CASSPGQFQETQYF
TRBD1,TRBV3-1/TRBV3-2,TRBJ2-1,.,TGTGCCAGCAGCCACGGGACAGGGGGCCGGGAGCAGTTCTTC,CASSHGTGGREQFF
.,TRBV3-1/TRBV3-2,TRBJ1-5,.,TGTGCCAGCAGCCAAGATAGGGGGGCCGCGGGCAATCAGCCCCAGCATTTT,CASSQDRGAAGNQPQHF
.,TRBV9,TRBJ1-1,.,TGTGCCAGCAGCCCTCACCCCTCCGGGGGGCGGGGGGCTTTCTTT,CASSPHPSGGRGAFF
TRBD1,TRBV3-1/TRBV3-2,TRBJ1-2,.,TGTGCCAGCAGCCCCCACGGACAGGGGGCGGTTGGCTACACCTTC,CASSPHGQGAVGYTF
.,TRBV4-1,TRBJ1-3,.,TGCGCCAGCAGCCAAGAGTTCTCTGGAAACACCATATATTTT,CASSQEFSGNTIYF
.,TRBV5-1,TRBJ2-2,.,TGCGCCAGCAGCTCCAACACCGGGGAGCTGTTTTTT,CASSSNTGELFF
.,TRBV5-8,TRBJ1-2,.,TGTGCCAGCAGCGTACCGGGCCTCAACTATGGCTACACCTTC,CASSVPGLNYGYTF
.,TRBV6-1,TRBJ1-6,.,TGTGCCAGCAGTGCCCGCGGTGACCAGACCTTAAATTCACCCCTCCACTTT,CASSARGDQTLNSPLHF
.,TRBV18,TRBJ1-3,.,TGTGCCAGCTCACCACCTACCTCTGGAAACACCATATATTTT,CASSPPTSGNTIYF